The 6 T cell receptor beta chains in this list originate from one sample, sequenced in a study of T cells in tuberculosis (dated by TCRdb to the late 2010s). After being thawed and rested overnight, PBMC were stained with GMM-loaded CD1B tetramer, a Live/Dead dye and anti-CD3, and were then sorted on a FACS Aria II. The CD1B tetramers were loaded with C32 glucose monomycolate that had been purified from Rhodococcus equi. Library preparation was by the immunoSEQ multiplex PCR assay. TCRdb mirrors the immuneACCESS table, restricted to in-frame sequences. Some clones are absent from its copies; in checked studies, under half trace to an unresolved V gene, and the reason for the others is unknown. Recorded for this sample are tens of thousands of clones; approximately 90% of them occurred a single time. The top ten constitute 1.9% of the sample. The sequenced material came from CD1b-GMM tetramer-negative cells sorted from PBMCs. The label giving this sample's cell subset or site can be read as: T cells not binding CD1B-GMM tetramer, sorted from same donor. All receptors come from an adult woman with latent tuberculosis.

The chain uses TRBV6-4 and TRBJ2-1; TRBD1 aligns across 7 bases. The trim removed 5 bases at V and 6 bases at J, leaving 10 bases unmatched. Germline CDR1 is MRHNA and CDR2 is SNTAGT. The CDR3 loop spans 15 amino acids. Written as DNA, the CDR3 is TGTGCCAGCAGTCCCCGACAGGGCCTAGTCAATGAGCAGTTCTTC. This translates into CASSPRQGLVNEQFF.

This chain connects TRBV11-2 to TRBJ2-3; perhaps TRBD2 as D (6 bases). The V and J ends lost 1 base and 8 bases respectively, with 10 bases between them. The CDR3 runs 13 residues. Germline CDR1 is SGHAT and CDR2 is FQNNGV. CDR3 nucleotide sequence: TGTGCCAGCAGCTTAGGCGGGACGACTACGCAGTATTTT. Translation: CASSLGGTTTQYF.

The chain employs TRBV13 and TRBJ2-2; a weak D match, TRBD1 (6 bases). Trimming removed 5 bases at V and 2 bases at J, with 21 bases between. This CDR3 has 18 amino acids. CDR1 and CDR2 from the germline V gene are PRHDT and FYEKMQ (reference sequence). DNA of the CDR3: TGTGCCAGCAGCGCCCGAGGAGCACAGGGTTACAACACCGGGGAGCTGTTTTTT. The encoded protein is CASSARGAQGYNTGELFF.

The rearrangement uses TRBV28 and TRBJ2-5; 7 nucleotides match TRBD2. With 6 bases clipped from V and 5 bases from J, the junction kept 9 bases outside the gene matches. The CDR3 has 14 residues. Germline lookup yields CDR1 MDHEN and CDR2 SYDVKM. This chain's CDR3 is CASSPQAGVETQYF. CDR3 DNA: TGTGCCAGCAGCCCCCAGGCGGGGGTCGAGACCCAGTACTTC. The full variable domain, its missing parts supplied by reference TRBV28 and TRBJ2-5, is DVKVTQSSRYLVKRTGEKVFLECVQDMDHENMFWYRQDPGLGLRLIYFSYDVKMKEKGDIPEGYSVSREKKERFSLILESASTNQTSMYLCASSPQAGVETQYFGPGTRLLVL.

This chain links TRBV10-2 with TRBJ1-4; the D gene is possibly TRBD1 (5 bases). V lost 2 bases to trimming and J lost 3 bases, with 10 bases between them. CDR1 and CDR2 (germline): WSHSY, SAAADI. The CDR3 has 15 residues. The CDR3, as DNA: TGCGCCAGCAGTGAGACCCGGGGGTCTAATGAAAAACTGTTTTTT. Residues: CASSETRGSNEKLFF.

The chain joins TRBV13 to TRBJ1-2; 7 positions agree with TRBD1. This CDR3 region has 14 residues. Germline V gene lookup returns CDR1 PRHDT and CDR2 FYEKMQ (reference sequence). The V and J ends lost 5 bases and 4 bases, in that order; junction bases with no gene match: 7. CDR3 protein: CASSTQGQLYGYTF. CDR3 DNA sequence: TGTGCCAGCAGCACACAGGGACAGCTCTATGGCTACACCTTC.